The next 28 T cell receptor beta chains were all read from a single sample in a study of T-cell memory formation after mild COVID-19 (dated by TCRdb to the early 2020s). The library was made by 5' RACE. TCRdb lists the instrument as Illumina NovaSeq 6000. TCRdb trimmed the raw reads at Q25, called clones with MiXCR and kept productive beta chains. Each entry is one CDR3 protein sequence, shown with its most common DNA and genes. Counted in this sample were around 430,000 distinct CDR3 sequences; about 15% of them appeared once. The top ten hold under 25% of the sample. Sequencing input: PBMCs or a T cell subset sorted from them (not recorded which). These receptors came from a young man who had mild COVID-19 (a few samples of this study predate the infection). The sample titles of this study are shuffled in the database, so cell type and time point are left out; the donor was told from shared clones.

This clonotype appeared many times. The rearrangement links TRBV11-2 to TRBJ1-6, with 7 positions matching TRBD1. V dropped 4 bases and J dropped 7; count of bases not matched to a gene: 10. Germline V gives CDR1 SGHAT, CDR2 FQNNGV. The CDR3 contains 16 residues. The CDR3 DNA is TGTGCCAGCAGCTCCGACAGGGCGATAGGGAATTCACCCCTCCACTTT. Protein: CASSSDRAIGNSPLHF.

This clonotype appeared a few times. This chain links TRBV27 with TRBJ1-2; D is undetermined. V was trimmed by 6 bases and J by 4 bases, leaving 12 bases between them. Germline V gives CDR1 MNHEY, CDR2 SMNVEV (reference sequence). The CDR3 runs to 13 residues. The CDR3 DNA reads as TGTGCCAGCAGCTATAGGGAGGGCTATGGCTACACCTTC. Protein: CASSYREGYGYTF.

J is TRBJ1-6 and V is TRBV28; maybe TRBD1 (5 bases). With 7 bases removed from V and 7 bases from J, the gap between germline ends came to 14 bases. Germline lookup yields CDR1 MDHEN and CDR2 SYDVKM. This CDR3 has 14 residues. CDR3 in amino acids: CASIAGTGNSPLHF. The CDR3 coding sequence is TGTGCCAGCATTGCCGGTACAGGCAATTCACCCCTCCACTTT.

There are a few counts of this clonotype. The J gene is TRBJ2-1, the V gene TRBV12-3 or TRBV12-4; TRBD1 matches at 9 bases. The CDR3 is 13 amino acids. J lost 8 bases, V lost 5 bases, and 4 bases had no gene match. For the CDR3, the DNA is TGTGCCAGCAGTCCGGGACAGGGCTATGAGCAGTTCTTC. This sequence encodes CASSPGQGYEQFF.

The rearrangement uses TRBV5-1 and TRBJ2-3; TRBD1 matches at 8 bases. CDR3 length: 14 amino acids. Germline assignment: CDR1 SGHRS and CDR2 YFSETQ. V trimming: 4 bases; J trimming: 6 bases; junction bases outside the gene matches: 7. The CDR3 nucleotides are TGCGCCAGCAGCATGTCCCGGGACAGGGATACGCAGTATTTT. This translates into CASSMSRDRDTQYF.

This clonotype was detected ten times or more. The rearrangement links TRBV7-2 to TRBJ1-6; D not certain. The V gene's germline CDR1 is SGHTA and CDR2 FQGNSA. The CDR3 has 12 residues. Deletions cut 2 bases from V and 12 bases from J, with 8 bases between. The CDR3 DNA follows: TGTGCCAGCAGCTTATTCGTAGGACCCCTCCACTTT. Its protein product is CASSLFVGPLHF.

This clonotype was picked up a small number of times. The chain links TRBV5-6 to TRBJ2-7; D remains ambiguous. Germline V CDR1 and CDR2: SGHDT, YYEEEE. Trimming took 2 bases from V and 7 from J, leaving 7 bases between them. The CDR3 runs 11 residues. Here the CDR3 DNA reads TGTGCCAGCAGCTTACGTGGAGAGCAGTACGTC. Translation gives CASSLRGEQYV.

The chain carries TRBV3-1 and TRBJ2-7; D remains ambiguous. From germline, CDR1 is LGHDT and CDR2 YNNKEL (reference sequence). V was cut by 1 base and J by 5 bases, with 3 bases left in between. CDR3 length: 11 residues. The CDR3 is CASSQVNEQYF. The CDR3 nucleotides read TGTGCCAGCAGCCAAGTTAACGAGCAGTACTTC.

This clonotype was counted many times. The chain combines TRBV15 with TRBJ2-1, with TRBD1 matching over 7 bases. V dropped 3 bases and J dropped 3; count of bases not matched to a gene: 5. CDR3 length: 15 amino acids. Germline V gene lookup returns CDR1 LNHNV and CDR2 YYDKDF (reference sequence). CDR3 amino acids: CATSRHGQDYNEQFF. The CDR3 DNA sequence: TGTGCCACCAGCAGGCACGGACAGGACTACAATGAGCAGTTCTTC.

This clonotype appeared a few times. The genes are TRBV29-1 and TRBJ1-1; no definite D call. In germline, CDR1 is SQVTM, CDR2 ANQGSEA. The CDR3 spans 13 residues. V lost 2 bases to trimming and J lost 1 base, with 8 bases between them. The CDR3 DNA is TGCAGCGTTGAACAGCAGGAGAACACTGAAGCTTTCTTT. This codes for CSVEQQENTEAFF.

This clonotype was observed a few times. This rearrangement joins TRBV18 to TRBJ1-6; 7 nucleotides align to TRBD1. CDR3 size: 17 residues. V lost 4 bases, J lost 0 bases, and 6 bases stayed unmatched. Looked up from germline, CDR1 is KGHSH and CDR2 is LQKENI. Written as DNA, the CDR3 is TGTGCCAGCTCACTCGCGGACAGGTCCTCCTATAATTCACCCCTCCACTTT. Its protein is CASSLADRSSYNSPLHF.

The chain has TRBV7-2 and TRBJ2-7; 11 nucleotides agree with TRBD2. V lost 1 base and J lost 5; bases outside the gene matches: 1. This CDR3 is 14 amino acids long. Per the germline V gene, CDR1 is SGHTA and CDR2 is FQGNSA. CDR3: CASSLELAGDEQYV. The CDR3 DNA reads TGTGCCAGCAGCTTAGAACTAGCGGGGGACGAGCAGTACGTC.

Ten or more counts support this clonotype. The chain uses TRBV23-1 and TRBJ2-3; 8 bases are shared with TRBD1. TRBV23-1 is annotated as an ORF whose role is uncertain. With 3 bases clipped from V and 4 bases from J, the junction kept 0 bases outside the gene matches. This CDR3 comprises 13 residues. CDR3 residues: CASSQDRADTQYF. CDR3 nucleotides: TGCGCCAGCAGTCAGGACAGGGCAGATACGCAGTATTTT.

This clonotype was detected ten times or more. This chain uses TRBV6-5 with TRBJ2-7, with 7 bases fitting TRBD1. Losses at the gene ends were 4 bases for V and 0 bases for J; bases not matched to a gene: 0. The germline V gene encodes CDR1 MNHEY and CDR2 SVGAGI. The CDR3 loop spans 13 amino acids. The CDR3 bases are TGTGCCAGCAGTTGGGACAGCTCCTACGAGCAGTACTTC. Its translation: CASSWDSSYEQYF.

This chain joins TRBV7-6 and TRBJ1-6; D unresolved. Trimming stripped 2 bases from V and 7 bases from J, with 9 bases between. The germline gives CDR1 SGHVS, CDR2 FNYEAQ. The CDR3 covers 14 residues. The CDR3 nucleotides are TGTGCCAGCAGCTTACAGCAGTTGAATTCACCCCTCCACTTT. As protein: CASSLQQLNSPLHF.

The chain combines TRBV7-9 with TRBJ2-3, with TRBD1 identical over 8 bases. This CDR3 has 17 residues. The J segment lost 1 base and the V segment lost 2 bases, leaving 8 bases of the junction unmatched. Germline lookup yields CDR1 SEHNR and CDR2 FQNEAQ (reference sequence). The CDR3 DNA reads as TGTGCCAGCAGCTTACCCCGACAGGGGACAGGCACAGATACGCAGTATTTT. Amino acids: CASSLPRQGTGTDTQYF. The complete variable domain, with remaining parts taken from reference TRBV7-9 and TRBJ2-3, reads DTGVSQNPRHKITKRGQNVTFRCDPISEHNRLYWYRQTLGQGPEFLTYFQNEAQLEKSRLLSDRFSAERPKGSFSTLEIQRTEQGDSAMYLCASSLPRQGTGTDTQYFGPGTRLTVL.

The table lists this clonotype with a few counts. The rearrangement uses TRBV11-3 and TRBJ2-1; D not certain. Deletions cut 2 bases from V and 4 bases from J, with 6 bases between. From germline, CDR1 is SGHNT and CDR2 YENEEA. The CDR3 extends over 13 amino acids. The CDR3 here is CASSLSQYNEQFF. DNA for the CDR3: TGTGCCAGCAGCTTATCACAGTACAATGAGCAGTTCTTC.

The V and J genes are TRBV25-1 and TRBJ2-7, with D perhaps matching TRBD1 (6 bases). Trimming removed 4 bases from V and 7 bases from J, with 14 bases in between. Germline CDR1 and CDR2: MGHDK and SYGVNS. The CDR3 sequence is 13 residues long. The CDR3 DNA sequence: TGTGCCAGCAGTGTAGTGGGGGCGGGTGAGCAGTACTTC. Its protein product is CASSVVGAGEQYF.

This clonotype was seen a handful of times. This sequence joins TRBV7-6 and TRBJ2-3; 7 bases agree with TRBD1. The V segment lost 4 bases and the J segment 1 base; nucleotides outside the gene matches: 11. The CDR3 runs to 17 residues. Germline V gene lookup returns CDR1 SGHVS and CDR2 FNYEAQ. The CDR3 DNA reads TGTGCCAGCAGCTCAAGAACAGGGGCCCAAGGCACAGATACGCAGTATTTT. Residues: CASSSRTGAQGTDTQYF.

The V gene is TRBV4-3, the J gene TRBJ2-2; no clear D gene. Looked up from germline, CDR1 is LGHNA and CDR2 is YSLEER. V was clipped by 0 bases and J by 4 bases, with 9 bases between them. The CDR3 contains 15 residues. CDR3 residues: CASSQDVVRTGELFF. The CDR3 nucleotides read TGCGCCAGCAGCCAAGATGTAGTTCGCACCGGGGAGCTGTTTTTT.

The V call is TRBV11-2, the J call TRBJ1-1, with a weak D call TRBD1 (5 bases). Germline CDR1 is SGHAT and CDR2 is FQNNGV. This CDR3 has 14 amino acids. The V end was cut by 5 bases, the J end by 7 bases, with 17 bases between. DNA for the CDR3: TGTGCCAGCAGCCATCACAGGTATTTGAGTGAAGCTTTCTTT. Its translation: CASSHHRYLSEAFF.

This clonotype showed up just a few times. J is TRBJ2-1 and V is TRBV7-9; TRBD1 matches 8 bases. The CDR3 extends over 15 amino acids. The ends lost 5 bases at V and 8 bases at J; junction bases unmatched: 11. Germline V gene data show CDR1 as SEHNR and CDR2 as FQNEAQ (reference sequence). The CDR3 is CASSRRQGRSDEQFF. CDR3 coding DNA: TGTGCCAGCAGCCGGAGACAGGGGCGGAGTGATGAGCAGTTCTTC.

This clonotype was detected many times. This chain joins TRBV27 and TRBJ2-3, with 7 bases aligning to TRBD2. Germline values: CDR1 MNHEY, CDR2 SMNVEV (reference sequence). J gave up 1 base and V 0 bases, and 4 bases lay outside the gene matches. This CDR3 spans 16 amino acids. CDR3 DNA sequence: TGTGCCAGCAGTTTATCGCCTAGCGGAGGCACAGATACGCAGTATTTT. Amino acid sequence: CASSLSPSGGTDTQYF.

A few counts support this clonotype. The gene calls are TRBV5-1 and TRBJ1-1; D gene unclear. The CDR3 consists of 12 residues. Germline CDR1 SGHRS, CDR2 YFSETQ. V shed 0 bases and J shed 6 bases, with 6 bases lying between them. DNA for the CDR3: TGCGCCAGCAGCTTGGACGGGGCTGAAGCTTTCTTT. The encoded protein is CASSLDGAEAFF.

V gene TRBV7-9 combines with J gene TRBJ1-1, with 8 bases lining up with TRBD1. Trimming cost V 3 bases and J 10 bases; bases outside gene matches: 4. The CDR3 covers 12 residues. Per germline, CDR1 SEHNR and CDR2 FQNEAQ (reference sequence). Written as DNA, the CDR3 is TGTGCCAGCAGCTTGGCAACAGGGGGAGCTTTCTTT. It specifies CASSLATGGAFF.

J is TRBJ1-2 and V is TRBV7-9, with 8 bases identical to TRBD1. V lost 8 bases to trimming and J lost 4 bases; unmatched junction nucleotides: 6. Germline V gene data show CDR1 as SEHNR and CDR2 as FQNEAQ (reference sequence). This CDR3 has 13 residues. The CDR3 coding sequence is TGTGCCAGCGGTCAGGGGGCTTTCTATGGCTACACCTTC. It specifies CASGQGAFYGYTF. The complete variable domain, with remaining parts taken from reference TRBV7-9 and TRBJ1-2, reads DTGVSQNPRHKITKRGQNVTFRCDPISEHNRLYWYRQTLGQGPEFLTYFQNEAQLEKSRLLSDRFSAERPKGSFSTLEIQRTEQGDSAMYLCASGQGAFYGYTFGSGTRLTVV.

In this sample, this clonotype turned up a few times. The gene calls are TRBV14 and TRBJ1-2, with 7 bases identical to TRBD1. The germline CDR1 and CDR2 sequences are SGHDN and FVKESK. The CDR3 is 14 amino acids. The ends lost 6 bases at V and 5 bases at J; junction bases unmatched: 9. The CDR3 spells CASSPRDRAYGYTF. The DNA of the CDR3 is TGTGCCAGCAGTCCGCGCGACAGGGCGTATGGCTACACCTTC.

The chain recombines TRBV4-1 with TRBJ2-3; D remains ambiguous. With 4 bases removed from V and 3 bases from J, the gap between germline ends came to 8 bases. Germline V CDR1 and CDR2: MGHRA, YSYEKL. The CDR3 contains 13 residues. The CDR3: CASSPTITDTQYF. CDR3 nucleotide sequence: TGCGCCAGCAGCCCGACAATTACAGATACGCAGTATTTT.